The 10 T cell receptor beta chains presented below share a single source sample, sequenced in a study of CD8+ T cells in alopecia areata. Extracted RNA was reverse transcribed into cDNA, the sequencing template. Libraries were prepared by immunoSEQ multiplex PCR; TCRdb keeps only in-frame clonotypes and omits some of them. The table records 150,000 to 200,000 clones, 50% to 60% of them present only once. Sample: CD4+ T cells sorted from blood, taken at week 0. All receptors derive from a human donor with alopecia areata.

This clone was picked up a small number of times. This rearrangement joins TRBV5-1 to TRBJ2-6, with D hard to call. The CDR3 runs to 12 residues. Trimming removed 7 bases at V and 4 bases at J, with 6 bases between. The germline V gene encodes CDR1 SGHRS and CDR2 YFSETQ. The CDR3 DNA reads TGCGCCAGCGGATCGGGGGCCAACGTCCTGACTTTC. Encoded protein: CASGSGANVLTF.

V and J are TRBV29-1 and TRBJ2-1; 7 bases are shared with TRBD1. After removal of 5 bases from V and 15 bases from J, the junction contained 13 bases not matched to a gene. This CDR3 has 12 amino acids. Germline lookup yields CDR1 SQVTM and CDR2 ANQGSEA. The CDR3 protein is CSVYKDRAVSFF. Written as DNA, the CDR3 is TGCAGCGTTTACAAAGACAGGGCGGTTTCGTTCTTC.

The J gene is TRBJ2-5, the V gene TRBV29-1, with TRBD2 matching 12 bases. The germline CDR1 and CDR2 sequences are SQVTM and ANQGSEA. The CDR3 sequence is 15 residues long. V dropped 4 bases and J dropped 7; count of bases not matched to a gene: 10. CDR3 in amino acids: CSVAGLAGPGGTQYF. CDR3 coding DNA: TGCAGCGTTGCTGGACTAGCGGGGCCCGGGGGGACCCAGTACTTC.

This chain links TRBV4-1 with TRBJ1-1, with D maybe TRBD1 (5 bases). From germline, CDR1 is MGHRA and CDR2 YSYEKL. Trimming stripped 0 bases from V and 4 bases from J, with 9 bases between. The length of the CDR3 is 14 residues. This CDR3 reads CASSQDGGGTEAFF. CDR3 in DNA: TGCGCCAGCAGCCAAGACGGGGGGGGCACTGAAGCTTTCTTT.

This chain links TRBV7-9 with TRBJ2-6, with unresolved D. Trimming removed 6 bases from V and 0 bases from J, with 9 bases in between. From germline, CDR1 is SEHNR and CDR2 FQNEAQ (reference sequence). The CDR3 contains 15 residues. Here the CDR3 reads CASSHSFSGANVLTF. The CDR3 coding sequence is TGTGCCAGCAGTCATTCCTTCTCTGGGGCCAACGTCCTGACTTTC. Supplemented by reference TRBV7-9 and TRBJ2-6, the full variable domain reads DTGVSQNPRHKITKRGQNVTFRCDPISEHNRLYWYRQTLGQGPEFLTYFQNEAQLEKSRLLSDRFSAERPKGSFSTLEIQRTEQGDSAMYLCASSHSFSGANVLTFGAGSRLTVL.

This clone was seen a few times. The V gene is TRBV29-1, the J gene TRBJ2-2, with D possibly matching TRBD2 (5 bases). The CDR3 has 11 residues. The V end was cut by 4 bases, the J end by 6 bases, with 6 bases between. CDR1 is SQVTM, CDR2 ANQGSEA, per germline. The CDR3 DNA reads as TGCAGCGTTGTCGGGGCCGGGGAGCTGTTTTTT. Protein sequence: CSVVGAGELFF.

This clone was recorded a few times. DNA for the CDR3: TGTGCCATCTCCCTAGCGGGGACCTACGAGCAGTACTTC. Translating it yields CAISLAGTYEQYF. V gene TRBV10-3 combines with J gene TRBJ2-7, with TRBD2 matching over 9 bases. From germline, CDR1 is ENHRY and CDR2 SYGVKD. The V and J ends lost 8 bases and 2 bases, in that order; junction bases with no gene match: 4. The CDR3 contains 13 residues.

There are a few counts of this clone. The V call is TRBV29-1, the J call TRBJ1-1; D unclear. This CDR3 is 12 amino acids long. CDR1 SQVTM and CDR2 ANQGSEA come from the germline V gene. Trimming cost V 4 bases and J 1 base, with 7 bases left between them. The chain's CDR3 is CSVAEWNTEAFF. In nucleotides, the CDR3 is TGCAGCGTTGCGGAATGGAACACTGAAGCTTTCTTT.

The V call is TRBV7-2, the J call TRBJ2-3; D call uncertain. The CDR3 extends over 15 amino acids. CDR1 and CDR2 (germline): SGHTA, FQGNSA. V lost 4 bases to trimming and J lost 1 base, with 12 bases between them. This chain's CDR3 is CASSSFGLGTDTQYF. The CDR3 nucleotides are TGTGCCAGCAGCTCATTCGGGCTGGGCACAGATACGCAGTATTTT.

This sequence joins TRBV5-1 and TRBJ1-1; no reliable D call. Germline V lookup: CDR1 SGHRS, CDR2 YFSETQ. The CDR3 contains 14 residues. Deletions cut 4 bases from V and 2 bases from J, with 12 bases between. In DNA, the CDR3 is TGCGCCAGCAGCCTGGAGGTTAGAAACACTGAAGCTTTCTTT. This translates into CASSLEVRNTEAFF.